The 31 T cell receptor beta chains in this list originate from one sample, sequenced in a study. TCRdb re-called the RT-PCR reads through MiXCR, storing one row per CDR3 protein. The table lists approximately 720,000 distinct CDR3 sequences, approximately 14% of them singletons. Sequencing was done on a sample of memory CD4+ T cells from blood. The receptors originated from a female donor in good health, serving as a healthy control.

This clonotype occurred many times. The rearrangement links TRBV29-1 to TRBJ1-5; D might be TRBD1 (6 bases). Germline V lookup: CDR1 SQVTM, CDR2 ANQGSEA. CDR3 length equals 13 residues. The V and J ends lost 4 bases and 5 bases respectively, with 12 bases between them. CDR3 protein: CSVVRGPDQPQHF. DNA for the CDR3: TGCAGCGTTGTCCGGGGGCCGGATCAGCCCCAGCATTTT.

This chain links TRBV19 with TRBJ1-1; the D is unclear. Trimming shortened V by 1 base and J by 7 bases, and 10 bases separated the two germline ends. Per germline, CDR1 LNHDA and CDR2 SQIVND (reference sequence). This CDR3 is 13 amino acids long. The CDR3 sequence: CASSIADGLEAFF. The CDR3 coding sequence is TGTGCCAGTAGTATAGCGGACGGACTTGAAGCTTTCTTT.

Regarding this clonotype: An end of the junction does not agree with germline; a read error may underlie this. This chain links TRBV5-1 with TRBJ2-5; 10 nucleotides agree with TRBD1. Per germline, CDR1 SGHRS and CDR2 YFSETQ. This CDR3 is 14 amino acids long. The DNA for the CDR3 is TGCGCCAGCAGCTGGGGGACAGGGGAAGAGACCCAGCACTTC. It yields the protein CASSWGTGEETQHF.

CDR3 protein: CASSLNGVGRYNEQFF. CDR3 bases: TGTGCCAGCAGCTTAAACGGCGTGGGGAGATACAATGAGCAGTTCTTC. The chain combines TRBV7-3 with TRBJ2-1; the D gene is possibly TRBD2 (5 bases). CDR3 length equals 16 residues. The ends were cut back, 1 base at V and 4 bases at J, with 14 bases in the middle. The germline V gene has CDR1 SGHTA and CDR2 FQGTGA.

This clonotype occurred many times. CDR3 sequence (DNA): TGTGCCAGCAGCGTAGAGGGTGATAGCTCCTACAATGAGCAGTTCTTC. Encoded protein: CASSVEGDSSYNEQFF. V gene TRBV9 combines with J gene TRBJ2-1, with no clear D. V was clipped by 0 bases and J by 0 bases, with 10 bases between them. The CDR3 is 16 residues long. Per the germline V gene, CDR1 is SGDLS and CDR2 is YYNGEE.

The sample holds a few counts of this clonotype. The chain recombines TRBV6-5 with TRBJ2-2; a possible D gene is TRBD2 (5 bases). Trimming removed 2 bases at V and 4 bases at J, with 11 bases between. The CDR3 has 15 residues. Germline V gives CDR1 MNHEY, CDR2 SVGAGI. The CDR3 spells CASSYGPGGTGELFF. In DNA, the CDR3 is TGTGCCAGCAGTTACGGGCCAGGAGGCACCGGGGAGCTGTTTTTT.

The chain has TRBV6-1 and TRBJ2-7, with a possible D match to TRBD2 (5 bases). Trimming took 4 bases from V and 0 from J, leaving 10 bases between them. Germline values: CDR1 MNHNS, CDR2 SASEGT. The CDR3 sequence is 14 residues long. The chain's CDR3 is CASSGGLYSYEQYF. The CDR3 nucleotides read TGTGCCAGCAGTGGAGGACTGTACTCCTACGAGCAGTACTTC.

The sample holds many counts of this clonotype. The chain carries TRBV18 and TRBJ2-1; 9 bases line up with TRBD2. Germline lookup yields CDR1 KGHSH and CDR2 LQKENI. CDR3 length: 15 amino acids. The V segment lost 2 bases and the J segment 6 bases; nucleotides outside the gene matches: 5. CDR3 sequence reads: CASSPLAGGANEQFF. The CDR3 coding sequence is TGTGCCAGCTCACCATTGGCGGGAGGGGCCAATGAGCAGTTCTTC.

This sequence joins TRBV30 and TRBJ2-7, with TRBD1 matching 10 bases. J gave up 6 bases and V 0 bases, and 2 bases lay outside the gene matches. This CDR3 is 13 amino acids long. Germline-derived CDR1 and CDR2 are GTSNPN and SVGIG (reference sequence). CDR3 bases: TGTGCCTGGAGTGTACGGGACAGGGGCGAGCAGTACTTC. Encoded protein: CAWSVRDRGEQYF.

The chain carries TRBV30 and TRBJ2-2; D unresolved. V was cut by 4 bases and J by 4 bases, with 10 bases left in between. This CDR3 is 13 amino acids long. CDR1 is GTSNPN and CDR2 is SVGIG in the germline V gene (reference sequence). The CDR3: CAWTRQSTGELFF. DNA of the CDR3: TGTGCCTGGACCCGTCAGAGCACCGGGGAGCTGTTTTTT.

This clonotype appeared a single time. A much larger clone is a single base away; this may be a read error. This chain connects TRBV20-1 to TRBJ2-1, with 9 bases identical to TRBD2. V trimming: 5 bases; J trimming: 9 bases; junction bases outside the gene matches: 14. Germline V gene data show CDR1 as DFQATT and CDR2 as SNEGSKA (reference sequence). CDR3 length: 15 residues. In DNA form, the CDR3 reads TGCAGTGCTCCCGACCGGACTAGCGAGAGCGGTGAGCAGTTCTTC. It is translated as CSAPDRTSESGEQFF.

This clonotype has at least ten counts. The chain has TRBV6-2 or TRBV6-3 and TRBJ1-5, with 8 positions matching TRBD1. The CDR3 has 15 amino acids. Trimming removed 6 bases from V and 7 bases from J; junction bases left unmatched: 11. CDR1 is MNHEY, CDR2 SVGEGT, per germline. CDR3 DNA sequence: TGTGCCAGCAGCGTCGATACAGGGGGAAGGCAGCCCCAGCATTTT. Protein product: CASSVDTGGRQPQHF.

The gene calls are TRBV7-2 and TRBJ1-5; possibly TRBD1 for D (5 bases). Germline V gives CDR1 SGHTA, CDR2 FQGNSA. This CDR3 spans 14 amino acids. Trimming took off 4 bases at V and 5 bases at J, with 12 bases between the two ends. The CDR3 region has the DNA TGTGCCAGCAGCTCGTCAGGGTTCGATCAGCCCCAGCATTTT. Protein: CASSSSGFDQPQHF.

V and J are TRBV18 and TRBJ1-2; a possible D gene is TRBD1 (5 bases). V was clipped by 3 bases and J by 8 bases, with 19 bases between them. The germline CDR1 and CDR2 sequences are KGHSH and LQKENI. The CDR3 runs 15 residues. CDR3 sequence reads: CASSPSGYGYNGYTF. Here the CDR3 DNA reads TGTGCCAGCTCACCTTCAGGGTATGGGTATAACGGCTACACCTTC. The whole variable domain, remainder taken from reference TRBV18 and TRBJ1-2, is NAGVMQNPRHLVRRRGQEARLRCSPMKGHSHVYWYRQLPEEGLKFMVYLQKENIIDESGMPKERFSAEFPKEGPSILRIQQVVRGDSAAYFCASSPSGYGYNGYTFGSGTRLTVV.

This clonotype has only one observation. The J gene is TRBJ2-1, the V gene TRBV11-3; no reliable D call. The CDR3 totals 12 residues. Germline assignment: CDR1 SGHNT and CDR2 YENEEA. Trimming removed 5 bases at V and 2 bases at J, with 4 bases between. CDR3 DNA: TGTGCCAGCAGCCCGGCCTACAATGAGCAGTTCTTC. Amino acids: CASSPAYNEQFF.

The chain links TRBV7-9 to TRBJ2-7; no clear D gene. The V and J ends lost 1 base and 6 bases respectively, with 7 bases between them. This CDR3 is 12 amino acids long. In germline, CDR1 is SEHNR, CDR2 FQNEAQ (reference sequence). DNA of the CDR3: TGTGCCAGCAGCTTAGGGGGTCTCGAGCAGTACTTC. Translation gives CASSLGGLEQYF.

J is TRBJ1-4 and V is TRBV5-6; D perhaps matches TRBD1 (5 bases). Germline V gene data show CDR1 as SGHDT and CDR2 as YYEEEE. V gave up 0 bases and J gave up 8 bases, with 11 bases separating them. The CDR3 loop spans 14 amino acids. CDR3: CASSLDSRDEKLFF. The CDR3 nucleotides read TGTGCCAGCAGCTTGGACAGCAGGGACGAAAAACTGTTTTTT.

This clonotype has a count of ten or more. V gene TRBV10-3 combines with J gene TRBJ1-1; D gene ambiguous. The ends were cut back, 2 bases at V and 5 bases at J, with 18 bases in the middle. Germline V gene sequence: CDR1 ENHRY, CDR2 SYGVKD. The CDR3 contains 16 residues. CDR3 in DNA: TGTGCCATCAGTGAGCAATCACATGACCTCGGGACTGAAGCTTTCTTT. Residues: CAISEQSHDLGTEAFF.

This clonotype was observed at least ten times. The rearrangement joins TRBV7-3 to TRBJ2-7; TRBD1 agrees at 7 bases. Germline-derived CDR1 and CDR2 are SGHTA and FQGTGA. CDR3 length equals 14 residues. Trimming took 4 bases from V and 5 from J; bases not matched to a gene: 8. This CDR3 reads CASSYRQGRDEQYF. The CDR3 DNA sequence: TGTGCCAGCAGCTACAGACAGGGTAGGGACGAGCAGTACTTC.

This rearrangement joins TRBV24-1 to TRBJ1-1; D not resolved. The CDR3 length is 13 residues. Germline values: CDR1 KGHDR, CDR2 SFDVKD. V was shortened by 1 base and J by 4 bases, with 6 bases between the two germline ends. CDR3 sequence reads: CATSDFGATEAFF. The CDR3 DNA sequence: TGTGCCACCAGTGATTTTGGAGCCACTGAAGCTTTCTTT.

This clonotype was seen a few times. V and J are TRBV5-5 and TRBJ2-7; TRBD2 matches 8 bases. From germline, CDR1 is SGHKS and CDR2 YYEKEE (reference sequence). The ends lost 0 bases at V and 7 bases at J; junction bases unmatched: 6. The CDR3 is 14 residues long. CDR3 sequence reads: CASSLAGGGREQYF. The CDR3 coding sequence is TGTGCCAGCAGCTTGGCCGGGGGGGGGCGTGAGCAGTACTTC. Full variable domain (rest looked up from reference TRBV5-5 and TRBJ2-7): DAGVTQSPTHLIKTRGQQVTLRCSPISGHKSVSWYQQVLGQGPQFIFQYYEKEERGRGNFPDRFSARQFPNYSSELNVNALLLGDSALYLCASSLAGGGREQYFGPGTRLTVT.

V gene TRBV6-1 combines with J gene TRBJ2-7; 7 bases map to TRBD2. J gave up 1 base and V 2 bases, and 17 bases lay outside the gene matches. CDR1 is MNHNS and CDR2 is SASEGT in the germline V gene. CDR3 size: 19 residues. The CDR3 region is CASSEMGVGGISSSYEQYF. The CDR3, as DNA: TGTGCCAGCAGTGAAATGGGGGTGGGAGGGATTTCATCGTCCTACGAGCAGTACTTC.

This sequence joins TRBV30 and TRBJ1-1; D is ambiguous. The CDR3 has 14 amino acids. V lost 0 bases and J 1 base, leaving 9 bases between the germline ends. The V gene's germline CDR1 is GTSNPN and CDR2 SVGIG (reference sequence). CDR3 in DNA: TGTGCCTGGAGTGTAAAAGCCAAGAACACTGAAGCTTTCTTT. Encoded protein: CAWSVKAKNTEAFF.

This clonotype came up a few times. The gene calls are TRBV12-3 or TRBV12-4 and TRBJ2-7; D gene uncertain. V lost 4 bases and J 4 bases, leaving 17 bases between the germline ends. This CDR3 is 15 amino acids long. CDR3 bases: TGTGCCAGCAGTTCTGATCCGCAAAGTCGATACGAGCAGTACTTC. Protein sequence: CASSSDPQSRYEQYF.

The chain carries TRBV18 and TRBJ2-7, with D hard to call. There are 14 residues in the CDR3. V was trimmed by 2 bases and J by 0 bases, leaving 8 bases between them. Germline V gene data show CDR1 as KGHSH and CDR2 as LQKENI. The CDR3, as DNA: TGTGCCAGCTCACCAATCGTTAGCTCCTACGAGCAGTACTTC. As protein: CASSPIVSSYEQYF.

This clonotype has just a few counts. This chain joins TRBV9 and TRBJ1-2; TRBD1 matches 8 bases. J gave up 7 bases and V 4 bases, and 9 bases lay outside the gene matches. This CDR3 is built from 14 residues. CDR1 is SGDLS, CDR2 YYNGEE, per germline. The CDR3, as DNA: TGTGCCAGCAGCCCCTGGTCAGGGGGCAGTGGCTACACCTTC. Its protein is CASSPWSGGSGYTF.

This clonotype was seen only a few times. V usage is TRBV9 and J usage is TRBJ2-6, with D uncertain. In germline, CDR1 is SGDLS, CDR2 YYNGEE. The length of the CDR3 is 15 residues. V was trimmed by 0 bases and J by 0 bases, leaving 4 bases between them. Here the CDR3 DNA reads TGTGCCAGCAGCGTAGTTGGCTCTGGGGCCAACGTCCTGACTTTC. Protein: CASSVVGSGANVLTF.

The rearrangement links TRBV4-2 to TRBJ1-1; TRBD1 is a possible D gene (6 bases). Germline V gene data show CDR1 as LGHNA and CDR2 as YNFKEQ. V was pared by 0 bases and J by 1 base, with 15 bases between. This CDR3 contains 17 residues. The CDR3 loop is CASSQDARGLPNTEAFF. The CDR3 DNA follows: TGTGCCAGCAGCCAAGATGCCCGGGGGCTTCCGAACACTGAAGCTTTCTTT.

This clonotype was counted many times. The chain employs TRBV29-1 and TRBJ2-4, with a weak D call TRBD1 (6 bases). The germline V gene encodes CDR1 SQVTM and CDR2 ANQGSEA. The CDR3 loop spans 13 amino acids. The V end lost 7 bases, the J end lost 1 base, and 11 bases lay between the germline ends. The CDR3 sequence is CSGAQGAKNIQYF. CDR3 sequence (DNA): TGCAGCGGGGCCCAGGGGGCCAAAAACATTCAGTACTTC.

This clonotype was seen ten or more times. V and J are TRBV5-1 and TRBJ2-7, with TRBD1 identical over 7 bases. The CDR3 contains 13 residues. Losses at the gene ends were 2 bases for V and 7 bases for J; bases not matched to a gene: 6. Germline-derived CDR1 and CDR2 are SGHRS and YFSETQ. The CDR3 spells CASSFDRVREQYF. For the CDR3, the DNA is TGCGCCAGCAGCTTTGACAGGGTTCGGGAGCAGTACTTC.

J is TRBJ2-4 and V is TRBV5-1; D unclear. V lost 6 bases, J lost 6 bases, and 16 bases lay in between. Germline values: CDR1 SGHRS, CDR2 YFSETQ. This CDR3 contains 14 residues. The CDR3, as DNA: TGCGCCAGCAAGGGCCTCGCGGAAGGAAACATTCAGTACTTC. Amino acid sequence: CASKGLAEGNIQYF.